A selection of T cell receptor beta chains follows, all from one sample in a study of early T cells in non-severe SARS-CoV-2 infection. TCRdb reprocessed the 5' RACE reads via MiXCR and lists one record per CDR3 protein. The sample yields about 79,000 distinct CDR3 sequences, about 12% seen once. Sequencing input: whole blood. The receptors derive from an adult who was a healthcare worker with PCR-confirmed SARS-CoV-2 infection or an uninfected control (not recorded which). The CDR3 runs from the conserved cysteine through the conserved F or W. D genes are given only for firm matches. Clone size is not always given. Where it is, it says once, few, many or a class for expanded clones.

v_gene,abundance,j_gene,d_gene,CDR3aa
TRBV12-3/TRBV12-4,many,TRBJ2-4,TRBD1,CASSPDRALSLAKNIQYF
TRBV7-9,many,TRBJ1-5,TRBD1,CASSSTGGGQPQHF
TRBV6-1,many,TRBJ2-5,TRBD2,CASGGLAGVRGETQYF
TRBV6-2/TRBV6-3,few,TRBJ1-1,TRBD1,CASSLRGWTEAFF
TRBV6-6,many,TRBJ2-1,TRBD2,CASSWILTSGGYNEQFF
TRBV12-5,.,TRBJ2-3,.,CASAFKGRTDTQYF
TRBV5-1,few,TRBJ1-1,.,CASSLTAADTEAFF
TRBV5-4,.,TRBJ2-1,TRBD1,CASSSTGNYNEQFF
TRBV29-1,few,TRBJ1-2,.,CSVESVAGFNYGYTF
TRBV18,many,TRBJ2-7,.,CASSPIGGLAYEQYF
TRBV5-1,few,TRBJ2-3,TRBD1,CASSLPDRGTDTQYF
TRBV6-2/TRBV6-3,many,TRBJ1-1,.,CASSFGPSMGNTEAFF
TRBV7-2,.,TRBJ1-4,TRBD1,CVSSPGQGTWEKLFF
TRBV6-5,few,TRBJ2-7,TRBD1,CASSYRTGFSSYEQYF
TRBV28,.,TRBJ1-1,.,CASSLGVMNTEAFF
TRBV29-1,few,TRBJ2-4,.,CSAQSKNIQYF
TRBV4-1,.,TRBJ2-1,TRBD2,CASALAVAGKDEQFF
TRBV28,many,TRBJ1-5,.,CASSYLSWSNQPQHF
TRBV6-1,many,TRBJ2-7,.,CASTASYEQYF
TRBV12-3/TRBV12-4,.,TRBJ2-7,TRBD1,CASSLVFGGGTGDYEQYF
TRBV6-1,few,TRBJ1-2,.,CASSEGPGYYGYTF
TRBV20-1,.,TRBJ2-1,TRBD2,CSAHELAGANNEQFF
TRBV5-5,.,TRBJ2-1,TRBD2,CASSLASGAGYNEQFF
TRBV4-2,.,TRBJ2-1,.,CASSQDSTSYNEQFF
TRBV6-2/TRBV6-3,few,TRBJ2-5,.,CAAAAEETQYF
TRBV5-6,many,TRBJ1-6,TRBD1,CASSKEQGVYNSPLHF
TRBV5-1,.,TRBJ1-1,.,CASSPGTNTEAFF
TRBV5-8,many,TRBJ2-5,.,CASSYGGHQETQYF
TRBV7-9,few,TRBJ2-5,.,CASSPGGYQETQYF
TRBV29-1,.,TRBJ1-2,.,CSVGPGKPIYGYTF
TRBV5-6,few,TRBJ2-3,.,CASSGPGLRTDTQYF
TRBV28,many,TRBJ2-7,.,CASSLRGYEQYF
TRBV27,many,TRBJ1-6,.,CASSFRQGVYYNSPLHF
TRBV3-1,few,TRBJ2-1,.,CASSPGVQGRNEQFF
TRBV5-1,.,TRBJ1-1,.,CASSLALTDTEAFF
TRBV4-1,.,TRBJ1-4,.,CASSQSGQLDEKLFF
TRBV6-1,.,TRBJ2-5,TRBD1,CASSAPTGLGETQYF
TRBV30,.,TRBJ1-4,TRBD1,CAWSDPRGPTNEKLFF
TRBV3-1,.,TRBJ2-7,TRBD1,CASSPTGTGYPSYEQYF
TRBV10-3,few,TRBJ2-1,TRBD2,CAISDTGTTSYNEQFF
TRBV29-1,few,TRBJ2-7,TRBD2,CSAGGDKAGYEQYF
TRBV20-1,.,TRBJ1-3,.,CSAPWGNTIYF
TRBV5-1,.,TRBJ1-3,.,CASSLAGQHSGNTIYF
TRBV29-1,few,TRBJ2-1,.,CSVAKVVRGTFNEQFF
TRBV5-1,few,TRBJ1-6,TRBD1,CASSLVTGNSPLHF
TRBV20-1,few,TRBJ1-2,.,CSAREILTAANYGYTF
TRBV20-1,many,TRBJ1-2,TRBD1,CSARSRGGTGGYTF
TRBV5-6,.,TRBJ2-7,.,CASSLSGNEQYF
TRBV24-1,.,TRBJ1-5,TRBD1,CATSAAGGTNQPQHF
TRBV20-1,many,TRBJ2-1,TRBD2,CSARKIGTSGRNEQFF
TRBV5-8,.,TRBJ2-5,.,CASSLLQETQYF
TRBV30,few,TRBJ2-1,.,CAWIMVADNEQFF
TRBV7-2,.,TRBJ2-2,.,CASNPQGPGELFF
TRBV4-2,few,TRBJ2-2,TRBD1,CASSLVTGGGTGELFF
TRBV18,few,TRBJ2-7,.,CASSPGSGEQYF
TRBV11-2,many,TRBJ2-5,TRBD2,CASSEPGLAGYGTQYF
TRBV6-2/TRBV6-3,few,TRBJ2-2,.,CASTHPRSSADVGELFF
TRBV5-1,many,TRBJ1-3,.,CASSLMENSGNTIYF
TRBV9,few,TRBJ1-6,.,CASSVIGQSGSPLHF